This T cell receptor beta chain was sequenced for a study of T cells in tuberculosis. In the study overall: CD1B tetramers identified T cells specific for mycobacterial lipid GMM.

V shed 2 bases, J shed 5 bases, and the junction held 6 bases outside the gene matches. The CDR3 length is 17 residues. Germline values: CDR1 LGHNA, CDR2 YSLEER. After thawing and overnight rest, PBMC were stained with GMM-loaded CD1B tetramer, viability dye and anti-CD3 for sorting. CD1B tetramers were loaded with Rhodococcus equi-derived C32 glucose monomycolate. The protocol was immunoSEQ multiplex PCR, while the TCRdb copy is restricted to in-frame clones and leaves out a portion. This sample has around 60,000 clones, with 81% found just once. Sequenced: CD1b-GMM tetramer-negative cells sorted from PBMCs. The receptor comes from an adult woman with latent tuberculosis. This chain links TRBV4-3 with TRBJ2-2; 12 nucleotides agree with TRBD2. CDR3 sequence (DNA): TGCGCCAGCAGCCAATCTAGCGGGGGGGCGTTTACCGGGGAGCTGTTTTTT. Its protein is CASSQSSGGAFTGELFF.